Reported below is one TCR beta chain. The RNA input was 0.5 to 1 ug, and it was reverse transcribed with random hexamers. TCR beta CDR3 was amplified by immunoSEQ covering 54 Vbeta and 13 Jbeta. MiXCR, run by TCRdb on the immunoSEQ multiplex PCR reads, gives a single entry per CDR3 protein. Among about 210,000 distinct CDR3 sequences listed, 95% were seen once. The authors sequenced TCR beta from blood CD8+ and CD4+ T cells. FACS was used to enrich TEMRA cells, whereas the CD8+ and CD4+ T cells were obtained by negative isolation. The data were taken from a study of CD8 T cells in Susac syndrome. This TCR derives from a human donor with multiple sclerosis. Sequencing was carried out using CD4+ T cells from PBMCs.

In DNA form, the CDR3 reads TGTGCCAGCAGCCCACGGGGGAGAGGCTATAATTCACCCCTCCACTTT. Translation gives CASSPRGRGYNSPLHF. The chain is built from TRBV7-3 and TRBJ1-6; D might be TRBD1 (5 bases). Trimming took off 5 bases at V and 3 bases at J, with 14 bases between the two ends. Per the germline V gene, CDR1 is SGHTA and CDR2 is FQGTGA. The CDR3 length is 16 residues.